This TCR beta chain appears in the sequencing data of a study of cytomegalovirus exposure and HLA in healthy donors. The overall study: Some 85 million unique TCRs from HLA-typed donors were held in an early data release. General study findings and limits: The dataset shows that most TCR sequences were rare, while some public TCRs occurred in many donors.

CDR3 length: 18 amino acids. The V and J ends lost 0 bases and 0 bases, in that order; junction bases with no gene match: 10. The germline CDR1 and CDR2 sequences are SGHRS and YFSETQ. The PCR had 60 Vbeta and 13 Jbeta primers. TCRdb keeps only in-frame clones here, not all; method: immunoSEQ multiplex PCR. This table has hundreds of thousands of clones, approximately 78% appearing once. With respect to this clone: No antigen is known for it.

V is TRBV5-1 and J is TRBJ1-1; 8 bases line up with TRBD1. This sequence was found in a boy aged 5-17 years in good health and CMV-seronegative. Input material: PBMCs. CDR3: CASSLGLRGQRMNTEAFF. The CDR3 DNA follows: TGCGCCAGCAGCTTGGGCCTCAGGGGGCAGAGGATGAACACTGAAGCTTTCTTT.